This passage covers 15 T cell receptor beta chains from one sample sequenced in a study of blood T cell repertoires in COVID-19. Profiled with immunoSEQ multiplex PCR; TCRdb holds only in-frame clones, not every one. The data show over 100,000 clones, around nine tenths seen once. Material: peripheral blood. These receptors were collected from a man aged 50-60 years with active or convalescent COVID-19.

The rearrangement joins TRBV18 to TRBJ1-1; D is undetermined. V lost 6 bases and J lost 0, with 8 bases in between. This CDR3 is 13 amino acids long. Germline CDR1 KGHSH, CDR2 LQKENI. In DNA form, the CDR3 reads TGTGCCAGCTCCGGCGGGATGAACACTGAAGCTTTCTTT. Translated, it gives CASSGGMNTEAFF.

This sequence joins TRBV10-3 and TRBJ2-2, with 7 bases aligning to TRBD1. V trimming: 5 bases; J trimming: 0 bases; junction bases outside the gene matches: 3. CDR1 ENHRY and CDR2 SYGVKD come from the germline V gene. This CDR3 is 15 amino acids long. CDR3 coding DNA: TGTGCCATCAGTCGGGACAGTACGAACACCGGGGAGCTGTTTTTT. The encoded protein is CAISRDSTNTGELFF.

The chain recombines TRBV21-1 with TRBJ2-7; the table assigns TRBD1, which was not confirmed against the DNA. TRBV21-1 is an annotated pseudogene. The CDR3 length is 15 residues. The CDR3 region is CASSKEGTGVWEQYF. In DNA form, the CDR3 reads TGTGCCAGCAGCAAAGAAGGGACAGGCGTTTGGGAGCAGTACTTC.

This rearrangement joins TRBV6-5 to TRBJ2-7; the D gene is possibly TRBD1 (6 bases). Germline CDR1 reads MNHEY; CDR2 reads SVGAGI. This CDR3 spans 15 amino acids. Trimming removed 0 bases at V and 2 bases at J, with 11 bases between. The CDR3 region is CASSYSGDRPYEQYV. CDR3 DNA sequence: TGTGCCAGCAGTTACTCGGGCGACAGGCCCTACGAGCAGTACGTC.

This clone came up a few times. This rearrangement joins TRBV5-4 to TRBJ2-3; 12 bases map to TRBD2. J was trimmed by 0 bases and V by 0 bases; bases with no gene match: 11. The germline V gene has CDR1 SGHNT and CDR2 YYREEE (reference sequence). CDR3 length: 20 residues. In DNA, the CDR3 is TGTGCCAGCAGCTTGGCCAAGGGCCTAGCGGGGGGGACTAGCACAGATACGCAGTATTTT. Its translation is CASSLAKGLAGGTSTDTQYF.

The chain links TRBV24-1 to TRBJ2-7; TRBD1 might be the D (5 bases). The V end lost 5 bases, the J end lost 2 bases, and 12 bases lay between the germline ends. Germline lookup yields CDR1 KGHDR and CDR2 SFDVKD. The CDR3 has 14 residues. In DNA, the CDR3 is TGTGCCACCAGTGGTCAGGGTGATCCCTACGAGCAGTACTTC. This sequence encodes CATSGQGDPYEQYF.

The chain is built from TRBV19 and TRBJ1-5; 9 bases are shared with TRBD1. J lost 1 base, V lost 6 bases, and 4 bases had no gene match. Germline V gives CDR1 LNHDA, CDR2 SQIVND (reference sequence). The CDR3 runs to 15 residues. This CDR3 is CASSPGTGSNQPQHF. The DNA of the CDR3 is TGTGCCAGTAGCCCCGGGACAGGGAGCAATCAGCCCCAGCATTTT.

The CDR3 DNA sequence: TGTGCCAGCAGCGAATCCCGGACTAGCGGGGTCTACAATGAGCAGTTCTTC. It translates to CASSESRTSGVYNEQFF. V and J are TRBV6-1 and TRBJ2-1; 12 nucleotides line up with TRBD2. The V gene end was trimmed by 6 bases and the J gene end by 3 bases; junction bases not matched to a gene: 9. The CDR3 loop spans 17 amino acids. Germline V CDR1 and CDR2: MNHNS, SASEGT.

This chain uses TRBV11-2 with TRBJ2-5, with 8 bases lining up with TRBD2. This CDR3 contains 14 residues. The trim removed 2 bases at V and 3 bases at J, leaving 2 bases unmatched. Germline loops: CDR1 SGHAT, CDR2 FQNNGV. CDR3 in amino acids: CASSLNGGEETQYF. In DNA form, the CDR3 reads TGTGCCAGCAGCTTAAACGGGGGGGAAGAGACCCAGTACTTC.

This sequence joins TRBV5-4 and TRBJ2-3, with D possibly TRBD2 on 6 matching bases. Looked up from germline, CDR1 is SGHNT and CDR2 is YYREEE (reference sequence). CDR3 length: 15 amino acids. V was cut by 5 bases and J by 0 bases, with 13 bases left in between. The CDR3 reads CASREGGGSTDTQYF. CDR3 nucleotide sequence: TGTGCCAGCAGGGAGGGAGGAGGGAGCACAGATACGCAGTATTTT.

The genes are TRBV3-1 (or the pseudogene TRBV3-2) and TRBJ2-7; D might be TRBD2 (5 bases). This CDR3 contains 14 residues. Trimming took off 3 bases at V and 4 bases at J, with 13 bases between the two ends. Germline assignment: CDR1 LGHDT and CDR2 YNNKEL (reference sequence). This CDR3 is CASSQIVGVYEQYF. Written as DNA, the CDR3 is TGTGCCAGCAGCCAGATCGTGGGAGTGTACGAGCAGTACTTC.

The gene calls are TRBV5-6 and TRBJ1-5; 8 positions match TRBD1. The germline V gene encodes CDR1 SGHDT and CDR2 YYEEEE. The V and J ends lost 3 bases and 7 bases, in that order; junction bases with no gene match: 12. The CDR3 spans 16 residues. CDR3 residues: CASSWGGQALNQPQHF. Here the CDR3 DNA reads TGTGCCAGCAGCTGGGGGGGACAGGCCCTTAACCAGCCCCAGCATTTT.

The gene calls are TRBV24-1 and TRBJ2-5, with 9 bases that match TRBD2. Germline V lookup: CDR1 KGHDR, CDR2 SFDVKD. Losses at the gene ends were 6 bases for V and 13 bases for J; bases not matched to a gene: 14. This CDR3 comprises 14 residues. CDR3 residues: CATSTQGSGGPRYF. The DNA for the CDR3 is TGTGCCACCAGTACTCAAGGTAGCGGGGGACCGAGGTACTTC.

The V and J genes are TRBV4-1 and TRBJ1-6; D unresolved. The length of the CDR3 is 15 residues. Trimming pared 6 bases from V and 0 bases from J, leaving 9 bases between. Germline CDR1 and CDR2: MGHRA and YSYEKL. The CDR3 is CASRARSSYNSPLHF. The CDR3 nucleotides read TGCGCCAGCAGGGCCAGAAGCTCCTATAATTCACCCCTCCACTTT.

The CDR3 protein is CAISETGTNGYTF. CDR3 in DNA: TGTGCCATCAGTGAGACAGGGACAAATGGCTACACCTTC. The rearrangement joins TRBV10-3 to TRBJ1-2; D is possibly TRBD1 (6 bases). Trimming removed 2 bases from V and 6 bases from J, with 10 bases in between. CDR3 length: 13 residues. Germline lookup yields CDR1 ENHRY and CDR2 SYGVKD.